This TCR beta chain emerged from a study of T cells in Graves' hyperthyroidism and ophthalmopathy. In the study overall: Peripheral blood was taken when the disease was first diagnosed, before any treatment began. Study-wide findings and caveats: Blood held most thyroid clonotypes expanded above 0.001 frequency.

Template material for amplifying TCR beta CDR3 regions consisted of RNA transcripts. The HTBI primer set drove a first-round RT-PCR of the TCR CDR3. TCRdb re-called the multiplex PCR reads through MiXCR, storing one row per CDR3 protein. The table shows approximately 300,000 distinct CDR3 sequences, with over 15% occurring only once. Exclusion criteria comprised uncontrolled infection, other autoimmune disease, pregnancy or lactation. Germline V gene sequence: CDR1 MNHEY, CDR2 SVGEGT. The ends lost 6 bases at V and 8 bases at J; junction bases unmatched: 12. The CDR3 has 14 residues. The table lists this clonotype with many counts. Its antigen remains unidentified.

This receptor was identified in a woman aged 55-69 years with Graves' ophthalmopathy. This chain connects TRBV6-2 or TRBV6-3 to TRBJ1-2, with 7 positions matching TRBD1. The sequencing sample was made of blood. CDR3 in amino acids: CASRALDRARGYTF. CDR3 nucleotide sequence: TGTGCCAGCAGAGCACTCGACAGGGCTCGCGGCTACACCTTC.